Listed below are T cell receptor beta chains from one sample, sequenced in a study of blood T cell repertoires in COVID-19. TCRdb's table, derived via immunoSEQ multiplex PCR, lists solely in-frame clones and lacks some. The table has approximately 240,000 clones, 70% to 90% seen once. Sequencing was performed on peripheral blood. These receptors were obtained from a woman aged 40-49 years who had recovered from COVID-19. Both conserved end residues are part of each CDR3. Each record gives: J gene, V gene, clone size, D gene, CDR3 length, CDR3 protein, CDR3 DNA. D genes are given only for firm matches. Not every row has a clone size; where given, it reads once, few, many or a size class.

>TRBJ1-6|TRBV6-2/TRBV6-3|few|NA|17
CASSYSTSLSRGSPLHF
TGTGCCAGCAGTTACTCGACCTCCCTCAGTCGGGGTTCACCCCTCCACTTT
>TRBJ2-7|TRBV7-9|NA|TRBD1|15
CASSLLQTGAYEQYF
TGTGCCAGCAGCTTACTACAGACAGGGGCCTACGAGCAGTACTTC
>TRBJ1-6|TRBV6-2/TRBV6-3|NA|TRBD1|14
CASSYRGQNSPLHF
TGTGCCAGCAGTTACAGGGGACAGAATTCACCCCTCCACTTT
>TRBJ1-5|TRBV27|many|NA|16
CASSLSRDYSNQPQHF
TGTGCCAGCAGTTTATCGAGGGACTATAGCAATCAGCCCCAGCATTTT
>TRBJ1-5|TRBV11-2|NA|TRBD1|14
CASSGQGANQPQHF
TGTGCCAGCAGCGGACAGGGGGCGAATCAGCCCCAGCATTTT
>TRBJ2-1|TRBV2|NA|TRBD2|17
CASSWTSGAVSYNEQFF
TGTGCCAGCAGTTGGACTAGCGGGGCAGTTTCCTACAATGAGCAGTTCTTC
>TRBJ2-2|TRBV11-1|once|TRBD1|16
CASSSPQGVDTGELFF
TGTGCCAGCAGCTCCCCCCAGGGGGTCGACACCGGGGAGCTGTTTTTT
>TRBJ1-5|TRBV5-6|few|NA|16
CASSSGGYRSGQPQHF
TGTGCCAGCAGCTCTGGCGGATACAGGTCGGGTCAGCCCCAGCATTTT
>TRBJ1-3|TRBV30|NA|NA|14
CAWRTGAGGNTIYF
TGTGCCTGGAGGACAGGTGCAGGAGGAAACACCATATATTTT
>TRBJ2-1|TRBV9|NA|TRBD2|14
CASTGGSLYNEQFF
TGTGCCAGCACAGGCGGGAGTCTCTACAATGAGCAGTTCTTC
>TRBJ2-7|TRBV29-1|NA|NA|11
CSAEGSYEQYF
TGCAGCGCCGAGGGCTCCTACGAGCAGTACTTC
>TRBJ2-7|TRBV6-5|NA|TRBD1|15
CASSRQGTGTYEQYF
TGTGCCAGCAGTCGCCAAGGGACAGGGACCTACGAGCAGTACTTC
>TRBJ2-1|TRBV15|NA|TRBD1|14
CATSILTGAAEQFF
TGTGCCACCAGCATCCTCACAGGGGCGGCTGAGCAGTTCTTC
>TRBJ1-2|TRBV28|NA|TRBD1|15
CASSFNRGQGYGYTF
TGTGCCAGCAGTTTTAACAGGGGGCAGGGCTATGGCTACACCTTC
>TRBJ1-1|TRBV5-6|NA|TRBD1|14
CASSSGTGITEAFF
TGTGCCAGCAGCTCCGGGACAGGTATCACTGAAGCTTTCTTT
>TRBJ2-2|TRBV24-1|few|TRBD1|14
CATRGQGATGELFF
TGTGCCACCCGCGGACAGGGGGCAACCGGGGAGCTGTTTTTT
>TRBJ2-7|TRBV24-1|NA|TRBD1|15
CATSDPRDRTYEQYF
TGTGCCACCAGTGACCCTCGGGACAGAACCTACGAGCAGTACTTC
>TRBJ1-1|TRBV10-3|NA|TRBD1|13
CAISGTGGTEAFF
TGTGCCATCAGCGGGACAGGGGGCACTGAAGCTTTCTTT
>TRBJ1-3|TRBV18|NA|NA|15
CASSLNREAGNTIYF
TGTGCCAGCTCACTAAACAGGGAAGCTGGAAACACCATATATTTT
>TRBJ2-6|TRBV28|NA|TRBD1|15
CASTQGAAGANVLTF
TGTGCCAGCACTCAGGGGGCAGCTGGGGCCAACGTCCTGACTTTC
>TRBJ2-2|TRBV7-2|once|NA|14
CASSLEPLAGELFF
TGTGCCAGCAGCTTAGAGCCCCTTGCCGGGGAGCTGTTTTTT
>TRBJ2-6|TRBV7-2|NA|NA|16
CASSLAVATGANVLTF
TGTGCCAGCAGCTTAGCAGTAGCGACTGGGGCCAACGTCCTGACTTTC
>TRBJ2-7|TRBV6-5|NA|TRBD1|15
CASRRARGPTYEQYF
TGTGCCAGCAGGCGTGCCAGGGGGCCGACGTACGAGCAGTACTTC
>TRBJ1-2|TRBV7-8|NA|TRBD1|14
CASLGTASGYGYTF
TGTGCCAGCTTGGGGACAGCGAGCGGCTATGGCTACACCTTC
>TRBJ2-7|TRBV30|NA|TRBD1|15
CAWKELGQGRYEQYF
TGTGCCTGGAAAGAATTGGGACAGGGGCGCTACGAGCAGTACTTC
>TRBJ1-2|TRBV7-2|once|TRBD1|14
CASSQTTGGHGYTF
TGTGCCAGCAGCCAAACGACAGGGGGCCATGGCTACACCTTC
>TRBJ1-1|TRBV7-3|many|NA|15
CASSLAPGKNTEAFF
TGTGCCAGCAGCTTAGCCCCGGGGAAGAACACTGAAGCTTTCTTT
>TRBJ2-1|TRBV27|NA|NA|13
CASSPRGGNEQFF
TGTGCCAGCAGTCCCCGCGGAGGCAATGAGCAGTTCTTC